Listed here is a single TCR beta chain. Germline V gives CDR1 MNHNY, CDR2 SVGAGI (reference sequence). Trimming took 0 bases from V and 5 from J; bases not matched to a gene: 5. The CDR3 sequence is 15 residues long. TCRdb's copy holds only in-frame clones and misses some; the assay was immunoSEQ multiplex PCR. The data hold about 200,000 clones, with 80% to 95% observed a single time. This sample stems from a study of blood T cell repertoires in COVID-19. This chain uses TRBV6-6 with TRBJ1-1, with 8 bases that match TRBD1. The origin of this receptor is a man in his 60s with COVID-19, enrolled during active disease. Material: peripheral blood. The CDR3 here is CASSYSTGARTEAFF. CDR3 nucleotides: TGTGCCAGCAGTTACTCGACAGGGGCTAGGACTGAAGCTTTCTTT.